These T cell receptor beta chains were read from a single sample in a study of blood T cell repertoires in COVID-19. Data came from immunoSEQ multiplex PCR; TCRdb stores just in-frame clones and leaves some out. The sample contains approximately 270,000 clones, about 86% of which appear only once. The source material was peripheral blood. These receptors all stem from a man older than 75 with acute or convalescent COVID-19. Each CDR3 is given with its conserved first and last residue. The D gene is left open where the match is weak. Part of the rows lack a size; the others show once, few, many or a class for expanded clones.

TRBV15	TRBJ2-5	.	.	TGTGCCACCAGCAGAGACCGGGGGTTAGAGACCCAGTACTTC	CATSRDRGLETQYF
TRBV12-5	TRBJ1-5	.	.	TGTGCTAGTGGGAACGCCAGTCAGCCCCAGCATTTT	CASGNASQPQHF
TRBV18	TRBJ1-5	TRBD1	.	TGTGCCAGCTCACCCGAAGGGACAGCCATGAATCAGCCCCAGCATTTT	CASSPEGTAMNQPQHF
TRBV6-5	TRBJ1-3	.	.	TGTGCCAGCAGTTACTCGATGCAGGCTGGAAACACCATATATTTT	CASSYSMQAGNTIYF
TRBV4-2	TRBJ1-3	.	few	TGTGCCAGCAGCCAAGTAGCAGACCTCTCTGGAAACACCATATATTTT	CASSQVADLSGNTIYF
TRBV6-6	TRBJ1-6	.	.	TGTGCCAGCAGTTACGGCACCAATTCACCCCTCCACTTT	CASSYGTNSPLHF
TRBV12-5	TRBJ1-5	TRBD1	.	TGTGCTAGTGGGGGGACAGCCAATCAGCCCCAGCATTTT	CASGGTANQPQHF
TRBV6-4	TRBJ2-7	TRBD1	.	TGTGCCAGCCCCACAGGGGACATCTCCTACGAGCAGTACTTC	CASPTGDISYEQYF
TRBV19	TRBJ1-5	TRBD1	.	TGTGCCAGTAGTAGGGACAGGGACTATCAGCCCCAGCATTTT	CASSRDRDYQPQHF
TRBV2	TRBJ1-2	TRBD1	.	TGTGCCAGCGATTGGACAGGGGGGTATGGCTACACCTTC	CASDWTGGYGYTF
TRBV27	TRBJ2-7	.	.	TGTGCCAGCAGTCTGGCCGGGACTGTGGCTTACGAGCAGTACTTC	CASSLAGTVAYEQYF
TRBV10-3	TRBJ1-2	.	.	TGTGCCATCAGCGCAGGGCTTTCACCTAACTATGGCTACACCTTC	CAISAGLSPNYGYTF
TRBV11-2	TRBJ1-6	.	.	TGTGCCAGCAGCTTACAACCGGGTGGGTCACCCCTCCACTTT	CASSLQPGGSPLHF
TRBV5-1	TRBJ2-3	.	.	TGCGCCAGCAGCTTGTATATTTCGACAGATACGCAGTATTTT	CASSLYISTDTQYF
TRBV6-1	TRBJ1-2	TRBD1	.	TGTGCCAGCAGTGAAAGGGACAGGGGCTATGGCTACACCTTC	CASSERDRGYGYTF
TRBV3-1/TRBV3-2	TRBJ2-7	.	.	TGTGCCAGCAGGCCCGGAGGAGTAATCTACGAGCAGTACTTC	CASRPGGVIYEQYF
TRBV7-8	TRBJ1-5	TRBD1	.	TGTGCCAGCAGCTCGACAGGGGGTACTCAGCCCCAGCATTTT	CASSSTGGTQPQHF
TRBV2	TRBJ2-1	.	.	TGTGCCAGCAGTCGTCAAGAGGAGCAGTTCTTC	CASSRQEEQFF
TRBV24-1	TRBJ2-1	.	.	TGTGCCACCAGTGATTTTCCGCGATACAATGAGCAGTTCTTC	CATSDFPRYNEQFF
TRBV20-1	TRBJ1-5	.	.	TGCAGTGCTAGTGGACAAGTCAATCAGCCCCAGCATTTT	CSASGQVNQPQHF
TRBV5-1	TRBJ1-1	.	.	TGCGCCAGCAGCTGGTGGGACAAGAACACTGAAGCTTTCTTT	CASSWWDKNTEAFF
TRBV21-1	TRBJ2-1	.	.	TGTGCCAGCAGTACACAGGTAAGCTCCTACAATGAGCAGTTCTTC	CASSTQVSSYNEQFF
TRBV18	TRBJ2-5	.	.	TGTGCCAGCTCACCCGACAGTGAGACCCAGTACTTC	CASSPDSETQYF
TRBV5-1	TRBJ2-7	TRBD1	.	TGCGCCAGCAGCTTGGAAATGGGACAGGCCTACGAGCAGTACTTC	CASSLEMGQAYEQYF
TRBV15	TRBJ2-1	TRBD2	.	TGTGCCACCAATTCTGCCGGGGCGGGAGGAAATGAGCAGTTCTTC	CATNSAGAGGNEQFF
TRBV6-6	TRBJ1-2	TRBD1	once	TGTGCCAGCAGGGGACAGGGGCTTCCTAACTATGGCTACACCTTC	CASRGQGLPNYGYTF
TRBV6-1	TRBJ2-7	.	.	TGTGCCAGCAGTGAGTCTTCTCCGGAGGGCTACGAGCAGTACTTC	CASSESSPEGYEQYF